The sequence of this T cell receptor (beta chain) was determined in a study of neoadjuvant nivolumab and ipilimumab in lung cancer. Study observations and caveats: Resected-tumor TCR richness correlated positively with pretherapy blood richness.

Clones were sequenced by immunoSEQ multiplex PCR, and TCRdb holds only the in-frame ones, with some missing. The table includes about 26,000 clones, 75% to 90% detected once. CDR1 is SNHLY, CDR2 FYNNEI, per germline. This CDR3 contains 15 residues. V dropped 3 bases and J dropped 4 bases, with 13 bases sitting between them. Points on this clone: Its antigen is currently unknown.

This clonotype was sampled from an adult with non-small cell lung cancer. The chain recombines TRBV2 with TRBJ1-5; D is undetermined. Here the sequenced sample was peripheral blood, taken before neoadjuvant nivolumab, alone or with ipilimumab. CDR3 loop: CASSEKGGKNQPQHF. CDR3 coding DNA: TGTGCCAGCAGTGAGAAGGGAGGGAAAAATCAGCCCCAGCATTTT.